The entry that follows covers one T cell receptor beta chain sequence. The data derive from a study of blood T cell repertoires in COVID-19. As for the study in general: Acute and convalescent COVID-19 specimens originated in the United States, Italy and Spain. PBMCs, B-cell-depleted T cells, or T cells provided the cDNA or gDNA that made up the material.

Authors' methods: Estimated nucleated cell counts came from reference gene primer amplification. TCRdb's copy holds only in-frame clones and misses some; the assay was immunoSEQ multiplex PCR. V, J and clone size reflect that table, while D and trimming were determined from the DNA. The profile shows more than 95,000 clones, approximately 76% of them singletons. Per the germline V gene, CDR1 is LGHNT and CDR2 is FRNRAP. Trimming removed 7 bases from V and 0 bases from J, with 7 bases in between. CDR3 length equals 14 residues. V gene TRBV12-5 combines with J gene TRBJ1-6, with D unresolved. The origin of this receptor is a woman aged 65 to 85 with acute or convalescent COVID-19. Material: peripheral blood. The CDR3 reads CASAPSSYNSPLHF. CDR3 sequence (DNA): TGTGCTAGTGCCCCCTCCTCCTATAATTCACCCCTCCACTTT.